The 17 T cell receptor beta chains reported below all come from one sample, sequenced in a study of T cell repertoires in cytomegalovirus infection. Antigen specificity for these receptors is unknown. TCRdb analysed the reads with MiXCR anew, one entry per CDR3 protein. The repertoire has roughly 570,000 distinct CDR3 sequences, around 40% of them found once; the top ten carry over 45%. Sequenced here: cultured PBMCs, sampled from culture after CMV antigen stimulation. These receptors came from a human donor in good health (CMV status not recorded). Some clones in this sample may be carry-over from other donors' samples.

The chain couples TRBV6-2 or TRBV6-3 to TRBJ2-3; TRBD2 agrees at 9 bases. Germline CDR1 is MNHEY and CDR2 is SVGEGT. The V segment lost 4 bases and the J segment 8 bases; nucleotides outside the gene matches: 13. The CDR3 is made up of 16 amino acids. Here the CDR3 reads CASSSLRREGPSTQYF. For the CDR3, the DNA is TGTGCCAGCAGTTCCCTGCGGCGGGAGGGCCCTTCTACGCAGTATTTT.

This clonotype has only a few counts. The chain uses TRBV28 and TRBJ1-5, with D perhaps matching TRBD1 (5 bases). This CDR3 is 12 amino acids long. Germline assignment: CDR1 MDHEN and CDR2 SYDVKM. Trimming removed 7 bases from V and 4 bases from J, with 8 bases in between. The CDR3 DNA follows: TGTGCCAGCACCCGGGGGAATCAGCCCCAGCATTTT. It codes for CASTRGNQPQHF.

The chain employs TRBV6-6 and TRBJ2-1; D not resolved. The germline V and J ends were trimmed by 5 bases and 8 bases, with 16 bases remaining between them. Germline V CDR1 and CDR2: MNHNY, SVGAGI (reference sequence). CDR3 length equals 14 residues. CDR3 residues: CASSAADRSHEQFF. DNA of the CDR3: TGTGCCAGCAGTGCCGCGGATAGAAGCCATGAGCAGTTCTTC.

This clonotype was seen a few times. The chain uses TRBV7-2 and TRBJ1-1, with D possibly TRBD1 on 5 matching bases. This CDR3 has 15 residues. Looked up from germline, CDR1 is SGHTA and CDR2 is FQGNSA. Trimming removed 3 bases at V and 3 bases at J, with 14 bases between. CDR3 amino acids: CASSFRRGLDTEAFF. The CDR3, as DNA: TGTGCCAGCAGCTTTAGGCGGGGGTTGGACACTGAAGCTTTCTTT.

This chain connects TRBV7-2 to TRBJ2-5, with D unclear. There are 14 residues in the CDR3. Germline V gene lookup returns CDR1 SGHTA and CDR2 FQGNSA. V was trimmed by 0 bases and J by 0 bases, leaving 5 bases between them. CDR3 DNA: TGTGCCAGCAGCTTAGCGCACTACCAAGAGACCCAGTACTTC. Its translation: CASSLAHYQETQYF.

CDR3 residues: CATSARGSNQPQHF. CDR3 DNA: TGTGCCACCAGCGCGAGAGGGAGTAACCAGCCCCAGCATTTT. The chain combines TRBV15 with TRBJ1-5; D gene ambiguous. Trimming removed 5 bases at V and 7 bases at J, with 15 bases between. This CDR3 has 14 residues. Germline V lookup: CDR1 LNHNV, CDR2 YYDKDF (reference sequence).

The V call is TRBV2, the J call TRBJ2-7, with TRBD1 matching over 7 bases. There are 14 residues in the CDR3. V was clipped by 2 bases and J by 7 bases; unmatched bases: 8. Germline-derived CDR1 and CDR2 are SNHLY and FYNNEI. CDR3 sequence reads: CASSELGGTSEQYF. In nucleotides, the CDR3 is TGTGCCAGCAGTGAATTAGGGGGCACGAGTGAGCAGTACTTC.

The rearrangement links TRBV20-1 to TRBJ2-2, with D possibly matching TRBD2 (6 bases). CDR3 length: 13 residues. The V and J ends lost 5 bases and 5 bases respectively, with 12 bases between them. The germline CDR1 and CDR2 sequences are DFQATT and SNEGSKA (reference sequence). CDR3 region: CSAGSGETGELFF. For the CDR3, the DNA is TGCAGTGCTGGTAGCGGCGAAACCGGGGAGCTGTTTTTT.

This clonotype was recorded a few times. This sequence joins TRBV12-3 or TRBV12-4 and TRBJ2-2, with 8 bases that match TRBD2. The CDR3 sequence is 14 residues long. V gave up 8 bases and J gave up 5 bases; unmatched junction bases: 7. The CDR3 reads CASSYAGGTGELFF. CDR3 DNA: TGTGCCAGCTCCTATGCGGGGGGAACCGGGGAGCTGTTTTTT.

This CDR3 is CASSQGGGVSGAFF. CDR3 nucleotides: TGTGCCAGCAGCCAGGGAGGGGGCGTCTCCGGAGCTTTCTTT. The chain carries TRBV3-1 and TRBJ1-1; TRBD1 agrees at 7 bases. Germline V CDR1 and CDR2: LGHDT, YNNKEL (reference sequence). The CDR3 is 14 residues long. The junction had 11 bases not matched to a gene; V was cut back by 3 bases and J by 10 bases.

The rearrangement joins TRBV29-1 to TRBJ2-3, with TRBD2 matching 9 bases. The CDR3 covers 14 residues. Germline V gene lookup returns CDR1 SQVTM and CDR2 ANQGSEA. After removal of 4 bases from V and 2 bases from J, the junction contained 4 bases not matched to a gene. The CDR3 nucleotides are TGCAGCGTTGTGGCGGGAGGGATCACAGATACGCAGTATTTT. Encoded protein: CSVVAGGITDTQYF.

The chain combines TRBV6-1 with TRBJ1-2, with 7 bases identical to TRBD1. Trimming removed 6 bases from V and 2 bases from J; junction bases left unmatched: 9. The length of the CDR3 is 15 residues. Germline CDR1 is MNHNS and CDR2 is SASEGT. CDR3 nucleotides: TGTGCCAGCAGGATTTCATTAGGGGGCAACTATGGCTACACCTTC. Translating gives CASRISLGGNYGYTF.

The gene calls are TRBV6-2 or TRBV6-3 and TRBJ2-7, with TRBD2 matching 12 bases. CDR1 MNHEY and CDR2 SVGEGT come from the germline V gene. This CDR3 is 13 amino acids long. J was trimmed by 5 bases and V by 6 bases; bases with no gene match: 2. This chain's CDR3 is CASRWTSGNEQYF. CDR3 in DNA: TGTGCCAGCAGATGGACTAGCGGGAACGAGCAGTACTTC.

The chain combines TRBV11-3 with TRBJ2-7; D unclear. V lost 5 bases, J lost 1 base, and 12 bases lay in between. The CDR3 has 14 residues. Germline lookup yields CDR1 SGHNT and CDR2 YENEEA. CDR3 protein: CASSLGFGSYEQYF. CDR3 in DNA: TGTGCCAGCAGCCTCGGCTTTGGGTCCTACGAGCAGTACTTC. Together with reference TRBV11-3 and TRBJ2-7, the CDR3 gives the full variable domain: EAGVVQSPRYKIIEKKQPVAFWCNPISGHNTLYWYLQNLGQGPELLIRYENEEAVDDSQLPKDRFSAERLKGVDSTLKIQPAELGDSAVYLCASSLGFGSYEQYFGPGTRLTVT.

V usage is TRBV20-1 and J usage is TRBJ2-1; 8 bases match TRBD2. The CDR3 has 13 amino acids. Germline CDR1 and CDR2: DFQATT and SNEGSKA (reference sequence). J lost 6 bases, V lost 5 bases, and 6 bases had no gene match. CDR3 bases: TGCAGTGCTTGGATCCTAGCGGGCAATGAGCAGTTCTTC. Amino acid sequence: CSAWILAGNEQFF.

The rearrangement uses TRBV12-3 or TRBV12-4 and TRBJ2-3; TRBD2 matches at 7 bases. Trimming removed 5 bases from V and 1 base from J; junction bases left unmatched: 3. There are 14 residues in the CDR3. This CDR3 is CASSTSDRTDTQYF. The CDR3 DNA sequence: TGTGCCAGCAGTACTAGCGACCGCACAGATACGCAGTATTTT.

The gene calls are TRBV7-2 and TRBJ2-2; D gene unclear. Trimming shortened V by 4 bases and J by 6 bases, and 18 bases separated the two germline ends. CDR3 length equals 16 residues. The germline CDR1 and CDR2 sequences are SGHTA and FQGNSA. The CDR3: CASSSPDRRRSGELFF. Written as DNA, the CDR3 is TGTGCCAGCAGCTCCCCTGATCGGCGGCGGTCCGGGGAGCTGTTTTTT.